These T cell receptor beta chains were read from a single sample in a study of a mutant IDH1 vaccine in newly diagnosed glioma. TCRdb's table, derived via immunoSEQ multiplex PCR, lists solely in-frame clones and lacks some. The data hold roughly 86,000 clones, with 75% to 85% observed a single time. For these TCRs, the target antigens are not known. The sequencing here drew on PBMCs, taken from a glioma patient whose treatment included an IDH1 peptide vaccine. All receptors come from a man aged 40-49 years with glioma. CDR3s include the opening cysteine and the closing phenylalanine or tryptophan. The D gene is left open where the match is weak. Not all rows give a size; the values are once, few, many and, for expanded clones, a class.

V gene	J gene	clone size	D gene	CDR3 DNA	CDR3 protein
TRBV25-1	TRBJ2-1	NA	TRBD2	TGTGCCAGCAGTGAATTCGGCCTGTTAGCGGGAGGGGAGCAGTTCTTC	CASSEFGLLAGGEQFF
TRBV7-6	TRBJ1-4	NA	NA	TGTGCCAGCAGCTTAGAAGCAACTAATGAAAAACTGTTTTTT	CASSLEATNEKLFF
TRBV2	TRBJ2-4	NA	TRBD2	TGTGCCAGCAGTGCCGGACTAGCGGGGCCGACTGGATCAAACATTCAGTACTTC	CASSAGLAGPTGSNIQYF
TRBV2	TRBJ1-6	NA	NA	TGTGCCAGCAGTGAAGGGTTAGGGTCTTCACCCCTCCACTTT	CASSEGLGSSPLHF
TRBV7-2	TRBJ1-3	NA	NA	TGTGCCAGCAGCTCCCGGGCAGGGAGCTCTGGAAACACCATATATTTT	CASSSRAGSSGNTIYF
TRBV4-1	TRBJ2-3	NA	NA	TGCGCCAGCAGCCAAGGTACACAACGGGCAGATACGCAGTATTTT	CASSQGTQRADTQYF
TRBV28	TRBJ2-2	medium-sized	TRBD2	TGTGCCAGCAGTCAGACTAGCGCGGCCGGGGAGCTGTTTTTT	CASSQTSAAGELFF
TRBV4-1	TRBJ2-3	once	NA	TGCGCCAGCAGCCAGAGCTCCCGCACAGATACGCAGTATTTT	CASSQSSRTDTQYF
TRBV18	TRBJ1-3	NA	NA	TGTGCCAGCTCACCTTCCAGGGACCCTCCCGGAAACACCATATATTTT	CASSPSRDPPGNTIYF
TRBV28	TRBJ2-1	NA	NA	TGTGCCACCCACGTGTCAGAGGGGCACAATGAGCAGTTCTTC	CATHVSEGHNEQFF
TRBV11-2	TRBJ2-7	NA	TRBD1	TGTGCCAGCAGCTTAGGGATGGGTTCGGACAGGCGGGCTACCGAGCAGTACTTC	CASSLGMGSDRRATEQYF
TRBV4-2	TRBJ2-7	NA	NA	TGTGCCAGCAGCCAAGACTACGAGCAGTACTTC	CASSQDYEQYF
TRBV28	TRBJ1-2	NA	NA	TGTGCCAGCAGTGCGGTCAGTGGCTACACCTTC	CASSAVSGYTF
TRBV6-1	TRBJ2-7	NA	NA	TGTGCCAGCAGGACCGCCCCCTCCGGGGAGCAGTACTTC	CASRTAPSGEQYF
TRBV19	TRBJ1-2	NA	NA	TGTGCCAGTAGTATTCCCCCCGCAAAGGGGGGCTACACCTTC	CASSIPPAKGGYTF
TRBV7-9	TRBJ1-6	NA	NA	TGTGCCAGCAGCTTAGAGGCAGGCCATTATAATTCACCCCTCCACTTT	CASSLEAGHYNSPLHF
TRBV19	TRBJ2-7	NA	NA	TGTGCCAGTAGTAGCAGACAGGTGTCCTACGAGCAGTACTTC	CASSSRQVSYEQYF
TRBV6-6	TRBJ2-7	NA	NA	TGTGCCAGCAGTTACGAGGGGGAGGTCTACGAGCAGTACTTC	CASSYEGEVYEQYF
TRBV30	TRBJ1-6	NA	NA	TGTGCCTGGAGGGCTACGGACCCCTTCGCCCTCCACTTT	CAWRATDPFALHF
TRBV6-5	TRBJ1-2	NA	NA	TGTGCCAGCCAAGACACCTATAACTATGGCTACACCTTC	CASQDTYNYGYTF
TRBV14	TRBJ1-2	NA	NA	TGTGCCAGCAGCCAAGGTATAGCTAACTATGGCTACACCTTC	CASSQGIANYGYTF
TRBV4-3	TRBJ1-5	NA	NA	TGCGCCAGCAGCCAAGTCTTCGGCGGCAATCAGCCCCAGCATTTT	CASSQVFGGNQPQHF
TRBV4-2	TRBJ2-3	NA	TRBD1	TGTGCCAGCAGCCAAGATAAGGGGGCGCTAGGCCCTACAGATACGCAGTATTTT	CASSQDKGALGPTDTQYF
TRBV9	TRBJ2-2	NA	NA	TGTGCCAGCAGCGTAGAGGTGGACACCGGGGAGCTGTTTTTT	CASSVEVDTGELFF
TRBV7-6	TRBJ1-4	NA	TRBD1	TGTGCCAGTAAAGACAGGGGGATTAATGAAAAACTGTTTTTT	CASKDRGINEKLFF
TRBV5-1	TRBJ1-2	NA	NA	TGCGCCAGCAGCTTGGTTTCCAGGGGCGGATTGGGCTACACCTTC	CASSLVSRGGLGYTF
TRBV7-8	TRBJ2-7	once	TRBD2	TGTGCCAGCAGCTTCCGGCTAGCGGGAACCTACGAGCAGTACTTC	CASSFRLAGTYEQYF
TRBV4-3	TRBJ2-3	NA	NA	TGCGCCAGCAGCCAAGATGGCGGAAATACGCAGTATTTT	CASSQDGGNTQYF
TRBV30	TRBJ2-3	NA	TRBD1	TGTGCCTGGAGGGCCGGGACAGGACGCGATACGCAGTATTTT	CAWRAGTGRDTQYF